This TCR beta chain was sequenced in a study of blood T cell repertoires in COVID-19. For the study at large: Acute and convalescent COVID-19 specimens originated in the United States, Italy and Spain. PBMCs, B-cell-depleted T cells, or T cells provided the cDNA or gDNA that made up the material.

The trim removed 1 base at V and 5 bases at J, leaving 2 bases unmatched. CDR3 size: 15 residues. Germline V gene sequence: CDR1 SGHVS, CDR2 FQNEAQ. Original handling: Counts of nucleated cells, estimated from reference gene primer amplification, were obtained. Repertoires were generated with immunoSEQ multiplex PCR, while TCRdb's copy carries only in-frame clones and drops some. The DNA gave D and trimming, while V, J and clone size come from that table. The data show about 240,000 clones, with about 82% seen just once and 9% to 15% held by the top ten. This TCR was recovered from a man aged 80 or over with acute or convalescent COVID-19. V is TRBV7-8 and J is TRBJ2-1; 10 positions match TRBD2. Input material: peripheral blood. The CDR3 region is CASSLGGLANNEQFF. The CDR3 coding sequence is TGTGCCAGCAGCTTAGGGGGACTAGCGAACAATGAGCAGTTCTTC.